These 18 T cell receptor beta chains share one sample of origin, sequenced in a study of post-analysis software for immune sequencing data. TCR beta cDNA libraries had unique molecular identifiers. TCRdb called the PCR reads again in MiXCR, with one record for every CDR3 protein. This table has over 150,000 distinct CDR3 sequences, 35% to 40% appearing once. Sequencing used blood, obtained after autologous hematopoietic stem cell transplantation. The origin of the receptors is a girl aged 5 to 17 with multiple sclerosis.

The rearrangement links TRBV12-3 or TRBV12-4 to TRBJ1-2, with D uncertain. The V gene lost 4 bases and the J gene lost 6 bases, with 12 bases spanning the gap. This CDR3 region has 13 residues. The CDR3: CASSSTELDGYTF. The CDR3 region has the DNA TGTGCCAGCAGTTCTACAGAATTGGATGGCTACACCTTC.

The rearrangement joins TRBV7-2 to TRBJ2-4; D not resolved. V was clipped by 1 base and J by 5 bases, with 6 bases between them. This CDR3 contains 13 residues. Germline CDR1 reads SGHTA; CDR2 reads FQGNSA. The CDR3 bases are TGTGCCAGCAGCTTAGACGCCCAAAACATTCAGTACTTC. Its translation is CASSLDAQNIQYF.

The chain couples TRBV6-2 or TRBV6-3 to TRBJ1-2, with no clear D. Trimming removed 2 bases from V and 1 base from J, with 8 bases in between. Per germline, CDR1 MNHEY and CDR2 SVGEGT. There are 14 residues in the CDR3. CDR3 residues: CASSYASFNYGYTF. The CDR3 nucleotides are TGTGCCAGCAGTTACGCGAGTTTTAACTATGGCTACACCTTC.

In DNA form, the CDR3 reads TGTGCCAGCAGCTTAGCTGGATCAAAGACCCAGTACTTC. It translates to CASSLAGSKTQYF. The rearrangement links TRBV7-6 to TRBJ2-5; D is undetermined. This CDR3 spans 13 amino acids. Trimming took off 0 bases at V and 6 bases at J, with 8 bases between the two ends. Germline CDR1 reads SGHVS; CDR2 reads FNYEAQ.

This clonotype was seen ten or more times. The V and J genes are TRBV7-2 and TRBJ1-2; a weak D match, TRBD1 (5 bases). CDR1 and CDR2 from the germline V gene are SGHTA and FQGNSA. This CDR3 is 13 amino acids long. Trimming took 2 bases from V and 8 from J, leaving 12 bases between them. The CDR3 DNA sequence: TGTGCCAGCAGCTTACTGGGGCAGGGAGGCTACACCTTC. It yields the protein CASSLLGQGGYTF.

In its sample, this clonotype was seen a few times. CDR3 in amino acids: CSVLEGGQEAFF. In DNA form, the CDR3 reads TGCAGCGTCCTAGAGGGGGGACAAGAAGCTTTCTTT. J is TRBJ1-1 and V is TRBV29-1; D perhaps matches TRBD1 (6 bases). The V end was cut by 6 bases, the J end by 8 bases, with 16 bases between. This CDR3 contains 12 residues. The germline V gene encodes CDR1 SQVTM and CDR2 ANQGSEA.

The rearrangement uses TRBV29-1 and TRBJ1-2; D remains unclear. CDR1 and CDR2 from the germline V gene are SQVTM and ANQGSEA. The V end lost 4 bases, the J end lost 4 bases, and 7 bases lay between the germline ends. The CDR3 contains 11 residues. The chain's CDR3 is CSVVSGYGYTF. In DNA, the CDR3 is TGCAGCGTTGTCAGTGGCTATGGCTACACCTTC.

The rearrangement joins TRBV7-2 to TRBJ2-7; D is unresolved. V was shortened by 5 bases and J by 4 bases, with 12 bases between the two germline ends. Looked up from germline, CDR1 is SGHTA and CDR2 is FQGNSA. This CDR3 contains 13 residues. CDR3 region: CASSPTSGYEQYF. The CDR3 DNA reads TGTGCCAGCAGCCCCACCTCAGGTTACGAGCAGTACTTC.

The chain is built from TRBV6-1 and TRBJ2-7; TRBD1 aligns across 7 bases. The germline CDR1 and CDR2 sequences are MNHNS and SASEGT. CDR3 length: 14 amino acids. The J segment lost 7 bases and the V segment lost 7 bases, leaving 13 bases of the junction unmatched. CDR3 sequence: CASTIRTGSGEQYF. DNA of the CDR3: TGTGCCAGCACCATCCGGACAGGTTCGGGGGAGCAGTACTTC.

The chain uses TRBV4-1 and TRBJ1-1; tentatively, D is TRBD1 (5 bases). This CDR3 is built from 12 residues. The germline CDR1 and CDR2 sequences are MGHRA and YSYEKL. Trimming removed 5 bases at V and 7 bases at J, with 11 bases between. CDR3 loop: CASSVGGSEAFF. In DNA form, the CDR3 reads TGCGCCAGCAGCGTCGGGGGGAGTGAAGCTTTCTTT.

This clonotype was observed many times. The rearrangement links TRBV20-1 to TRBJ2-1, with D maybe TRBD2 (6 bases). Per germline, CDR1 DFQATT and CDR2 SNEGSKA (reference sequence). V was trimmed by 3 bases and J by 9 bases, leaving 27 bases between them. CDR3 size: 17 residues. The CDR3 DNA reads as TGCAGTGCTAGTTGGGTTTCGGCGGGAATAGTACCGGGTGAGCAGTTCTTC. It translates to CSASWVSAGIVPGEQFF.

In this sample, this clonotype turned up once. The chain joins TRBV7-8 to TRBJ2-2; D not resolved. This CDR3 is built from 15 residues. Germline CDR1 reads SGHVS; CDR2 reads FQNEAQ. The ends were cut back, 1 base at V and 2 bases at J, with 8 bases in the middle. For the CDR3, the DNA is TGTGCCAGCAGCTTAGGTCGAGTTAACACCGGGGAGCTGTTTTTT. Translating it yields CASSLGRVNTGELFF.

J is TRBJ2-1 and V is TRBV20-1, with 10 bases matching TRBD2. CDR3 length: 16 amino acids. Trimming took 3 bases from V and 4 from J; bases not matched to a gene: 9. Germline CDR1 DFQATT, CDR2 SNEGSKA (reference sequence). CDR3 region: CSASMTGLAAYNEQFF. In DNA, the CDR3 is TGCAGTGCTAGTATGACCGGACTAGCGGCATACAATGAGCAGTTCTTC.

V and J are TRBV6-6 and TRBJ1-5; D is ambiguous. This CDR3 comprises 14 residues. V was trimmed by 6 bases and J by 6 bases, leaving 15 bases between them. CDR1 is MNHNY, CDR2 SVGAGI, per germline (reference sequence). DNA for the CDR3: TGTGCCAGCAGAGTGAAGGGAGGCAGTCAGCCCCAGCATTTT. It is translated as CASRVKGGSQPQHF.

The chain joins TRBV6-5 to TRBJ1-2; 7 positions match TRBD1. Germline V gives CDR1 MNHEY, CDR2 SVGAGI. The length of the CDR3 is 14 residues. The ends lost 4 bases at V and 8 bases at J; junction bases unmatched: 10. The CDR3 protein is CASSSPGGASGYTF. In nucleotides, the CDR3 is TGTGCCAGCAGTTCTCCAGGGGGTGCCTCAGGCTACACCTTC.

The rearrangement joins TRBV7-3 to TRBJ2-3; D may be TRBD1 (5 bases). This CDR3 comprises 17 residues. CDR1 and CDR2 from the germline V gene are SGHTA and FQGTGA. The V end was cut by 3 bases, the J end by 2 bases, with 18 bases between. CDR3 residues: CASSLGQGITTTDTQYF. The CDR3 DNA reads TGTGCCAGCAGCTTGGGGCAGGGAATAACAACCACAGATACGCAGTATTTT.

This chain uses TRBV20-1 with TRBJ2-1, with D possibly called TRBD1 or TRBD2 (6 bases each). V was cut by 6 bases and J by 8 bases, with 11 bases left in between. Germline V gene sequence: CDR1 DFQATT, CDR2 SNEGSKA (reference sequence). The CDR3 has 11 residues. CDR3 sequence reads: CSAKEGDEQFF. The CDR3 nucleotides read TGCAGTGCCAAGGAGGGGGATGAGCAGTTCTTC.

There are a few counts of this clonotype. The chain joins TRBV3-1 to TRBJ2-1; tentative D call: TRBD1 (6 bases). Trimming removed 7 bases at V and 12 bases at J, with 16 bases between. CDR1 and CDR2 (germline): LGHDT, YNNKEL (reference sequence). The CDR3 consists of 12 residues. CDR3 loop: CASNERGSTQFF. DNA of the CDR3: TGTGCCAGCAACGAGAGGGGGAGTACGCAGTTCTTC.